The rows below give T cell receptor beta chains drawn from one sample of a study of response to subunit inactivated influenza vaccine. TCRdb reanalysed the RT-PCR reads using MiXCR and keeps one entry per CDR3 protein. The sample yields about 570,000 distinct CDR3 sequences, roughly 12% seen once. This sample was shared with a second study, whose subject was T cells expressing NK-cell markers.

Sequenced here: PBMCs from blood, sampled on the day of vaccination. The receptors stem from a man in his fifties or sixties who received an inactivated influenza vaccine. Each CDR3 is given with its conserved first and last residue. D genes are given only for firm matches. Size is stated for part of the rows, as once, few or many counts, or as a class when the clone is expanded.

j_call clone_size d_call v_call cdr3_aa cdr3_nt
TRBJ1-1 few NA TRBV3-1 CASSQAPGNTEAFF TGTGCCAGCAGCCAAGCTCCAGGGAACACTGAAGCTTTCTTT
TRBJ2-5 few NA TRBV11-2 CASRVGGTQYF TGTGCCAGCAGGGTAGGGGGGACCCAGTACTTC
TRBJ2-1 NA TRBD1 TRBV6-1 CASSRTGDMTHEQFF TGTGCCAGCAGTCGGACAGGGGACATGACACATGAGCAGTTCTTC
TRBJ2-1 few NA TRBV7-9 CASSKVVDNEQFF TGTGCCAGCAGCAAAGTAGTGGACAATGAGCAGTTCTTC
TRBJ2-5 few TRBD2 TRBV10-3 CAISLRNAGGVETQYF TGTGCCATCAGCCTGAGGAATGCGGGAGGGGTAGAGACCCAGTACTTC
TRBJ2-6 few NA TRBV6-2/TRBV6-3 CASRPLLFAGRSGANVLTF TGTGCCAGCAGGCCCCTTCTTTTCGCAGGACGCTCTGGGGCCAACGTCCTGACTTTC
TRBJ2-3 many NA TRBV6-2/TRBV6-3 CASSYSIDTQYF TGTGCCAGCAGTTACTCGATTGATACGCAGTATTTT
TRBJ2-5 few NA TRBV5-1 CASSLNVGETQYF TGCGCCAGCAGCTTGAACGTCGGGGAGACCCAGTACTTC
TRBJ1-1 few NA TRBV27 CEGDPHTEAFF TGTGAGGGCGATCCGCACACTGAAGCTTTCTTT
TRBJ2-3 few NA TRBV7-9 CASSLVRERGTDTQYF TGTGCCAGCAGCTTAGTCCGGGAGAGGGGCACAGATACGCAGTATTTT
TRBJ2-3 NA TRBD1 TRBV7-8 CASSSRTGAHTDTQYF TGTGCCAGCAGCTCGAGGACAGGGGCGCACACAGATACGCAGTATTTT
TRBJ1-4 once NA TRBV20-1 CSASDMPLGNEKLFF TGCAGTGCTAGCGATATGCCCTTGGGAAATGAAAAACTGTTTTTT
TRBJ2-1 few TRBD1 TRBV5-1 CASRSGQGAYNEQFF TGCGCCAGCAGGTCAGGACAGGGGGCTTACAATGAGCAGTTCTTC
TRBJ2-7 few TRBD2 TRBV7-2 CASSLLTGGYEQYF TGTGCCAGCAGCTTACTCACGGGAGGTTACGAGCAGTACTTC
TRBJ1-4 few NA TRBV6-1 CASSRAWGNFEKLFF TGTGCCAGCAGCCGGGCGTGGGGGAACTTCGAAAAACTGTTTTTT
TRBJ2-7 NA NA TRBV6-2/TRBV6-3 CASSRPGPSYEQYF TGTGCCAGCAGTCGGCCGGGGCCCTCCTACGAGCAGTACTTC
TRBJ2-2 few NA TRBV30 CAWMSWEFRAGELFF TGTGCCTGGATGAGTTGGGAGTTTAGGGCCGGGGAGCTGTTTTTT
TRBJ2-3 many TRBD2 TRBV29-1 CSVDQGGGTDTQYF TGCAGCGTTGATCAGGGAGGGGGCACAGATACGCAGTATTTT
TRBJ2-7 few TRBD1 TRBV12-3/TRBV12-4 CASRGNSPGTAHYEQYF TGTGCCAGCAGAGGAAATAGTCCAGGGACAGCACACTACGAGCAGTACTTC
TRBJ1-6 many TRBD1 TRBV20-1 CSAREGQNSPLHF TGCAGTGCTAGAGAGGGACAGAATTCACCCCTCCACTTT
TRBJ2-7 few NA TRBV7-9 CASSSRQGIGYEQYF TGTGCCAGCAGCTCTAGGCAGGGGATCGGCTACGAGCAGTACTTC
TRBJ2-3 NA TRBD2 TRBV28 CASSPLGREGSDTQYF TGTGCCAGCAGCCCACTTGGGCGGGAGGGCTCAGATACGCAGTATTTT
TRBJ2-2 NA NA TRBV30 CAWTASETGELFF TGTGCCTGGACGGCAAGCGAGACCGGGGAGCTGTTTTTT
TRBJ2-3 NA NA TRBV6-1 CASRRPGTPGADTQYF TGTGCCAGCAGACGACCAGGGACCCCCGGGGCAGATACGCAGTATTTT
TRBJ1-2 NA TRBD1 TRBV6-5 CASRQGGYGYTF TGTGCCAGCAGACAGGGGGGCTATGGCTACACCTTC
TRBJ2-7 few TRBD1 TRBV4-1 CASSQSTGGSSYEQYF TGCGCCAGCAGCCAATCAACAGGGGGAAGCTCCTACGAGCAGTACTTC
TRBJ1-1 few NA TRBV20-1 CSATPTSSEAFF TGCAGTGCTACCCCTACCTCCTCTGAAGCTTTCTTT
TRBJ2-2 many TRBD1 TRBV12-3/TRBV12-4 CASSRTGRTGELFF TGTGCCAGCAGCCGGACAGGAAGAACCGGGGAGCTGTTTTTT
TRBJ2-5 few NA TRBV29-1 CSVGTRETQYF TGCAGCGTTGGGACAAGGGAGACCCAGTACTTC
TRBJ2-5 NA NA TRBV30 CAWSETQGRGETQYF TGTGCCTGGAGTGAAACACAGGGGAGGGGGGAGACCCAGTACTTC
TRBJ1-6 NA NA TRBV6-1 CASRRQVDSSPLHF TGTGCCAGCAGAAGACAGGTGGACTCTTCGCCCCTCCACTTT
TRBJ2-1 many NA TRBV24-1 CATSISGPYNEQFF TGTGCCACCAGTATAAGCGGACCCTACAATGAGCAGTTCTTC
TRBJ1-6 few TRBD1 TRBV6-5 CASSYSGSFRQGFLPLHF TGTGCCAGCAGTTACTCAGGGAGTTTTAGACAGGGATTTTTACCCCTCCACTTT
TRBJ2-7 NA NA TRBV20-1 CSARDRRLYEQYF TGCAGTGCTAGAGATCGGCGGCTATACGAGCAGTACTTC
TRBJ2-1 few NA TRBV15 CATNNDFYNEQFF TGTGCCACCAATAATGACTTCTACAATGAGCAGTTCTTC
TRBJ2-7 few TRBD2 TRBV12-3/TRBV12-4 CASSLSGRGEQYF TGTGCCAGCAGTTTAAGTGGGAGGGGTGAGCAGTACTTC
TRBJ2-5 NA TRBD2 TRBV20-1 CSAPPASGGQETQYF TGCAGTGCCCCTCCCGCCAGCGGGGGTCAAGAGACCCAGTACTTC
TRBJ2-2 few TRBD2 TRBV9 CASSVEASGGGELFF TGTGCCAGCAGCGTAGAGGCTAGCGGGGGCGGGGAGCTGTTTTTT
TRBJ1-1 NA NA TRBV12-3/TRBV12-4 CASRGYMNTEAFF TGTGCCAGCAGGGGATACATGAACACTGAAGCTTTCTTT
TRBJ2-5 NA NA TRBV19 CASSTGLLKTQYF TGTGCCAGTAGTACCGGACTCCTGAAGACCCAGTACTTC
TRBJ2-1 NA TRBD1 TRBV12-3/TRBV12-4 CASSLVPGQGSMNEQFF TGTGCCAGCAGTTTAGTCCCAGGACAGGGGAGTATGAATGAGCAGTTCTTC
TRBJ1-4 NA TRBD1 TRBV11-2 CASSLRIVSADRGYEKLFF TGTGCCAGCAGCTTACGAATTGTGTCGGCGGACAGGGGGTATGAAAAACTGTTTTTT
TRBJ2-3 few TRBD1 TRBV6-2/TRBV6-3 CASSYSTRDRTDTQYF TGTGCCAGCAGTTACTCAACCCGGGACAGGACAGATACGCAGTATTTT
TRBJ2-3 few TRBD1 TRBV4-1 CASSQGFLTGGPQQYF TGCGCCAGCAGCCAAGGGTTCCTTACAGGGGGCCCCCAGCAGTATTTT
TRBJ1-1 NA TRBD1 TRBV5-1 CASSLAKGATEAFF TGCGCCAGCAGCTTGGCCAAGGGGGCCACTGAAGCTTTCTTT
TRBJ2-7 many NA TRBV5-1 CASSPPGDEQYF TGCGCCAGCAGCCCGCCAGGGGACGAGCAGTACTTC
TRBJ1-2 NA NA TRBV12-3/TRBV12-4 CASSLGRGQGGRGYTF TGTGCCAGCAGTTTAGGGCGAGGTCAGGGTGGTCGTGGCTACACCTTC
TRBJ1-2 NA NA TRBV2 CASSFRDTSYGYTF TGTGCCAGCAGCTTTCGGGACACCTCCTATGGCTACACCTTC
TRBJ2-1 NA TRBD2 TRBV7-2 CASSQMGLADNEQFF TGTGCCAGCAGCCAAATGGGACTAGCGGACAATGAGCAGTTCTTC
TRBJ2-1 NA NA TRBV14 CASSQRGTSYNEQFF TGTGCCAGCAGCCAACGGGGGACTTCCTACAATGAGCAGTTCTTC